Each of the 25 T cell receptor beta chains below was sequenced from the same sample in a study of T-cell reconstitution after alpha-beta-depleted transplantation in children. For TCRbeta, the library was prepared with unique molecular identifiers. In TCRdb, the PCR reads were re-called with MiXCR into one record per CDR3 protein. The table includes more than 150,000 distinct CDR3 sequences, approximately 14% detected once. Sequences were derived from PBMCs from the stem cell graft donor, sampled from the stem cell graft. These receptors were obtained from a human donor who donated a stem cell graft to a child with acute lymphoblastic leukemia.

The sample holds many counts of this clonotype. The chain joins TRBV10-3 to TRBJ2-7; 9 bases agree with TRBD2. Germline values: CDR1 ENHRY, CDR2 SYGVKD. The CDR3 loop spans 16 amino acids. The V gene end was trimmed by 1 base and the J gene end by 6 bases; junction bases not matched to a gene: 10. The CDR3 bases are TGTGCCATCAGTGAGTTTTTAGCGGGAGCGGGCGGCGAGCAGTACTTC. Translation: CAISEFLAGAGGEQYF.

Only a few counts were recorded for this clonotype. CDR3 nucleotides: TGCGCCAGCAGCCTATTAAACACCGGACACCCACGTAACTATGGCTACACCTTC. Protein product: CASSLLNTGHPRNYGYTF. V gene TRBV5-1 combines with J gene TRBJ1-2; perhaps TRBD1 as D (5 bases). This CDR3 spans 18 amino acids. From germline, CDR1 is SGHRS and CDR2 YFSETQ. Between the trimmed V and J ends, which lost 4 bases and 1 base, there was a span of 23 bases.

Many counts were recorded for this clonotype. V is TRBV28 and J is TRBJ2-7; 9 bases match TRBD2. The length of the CDR3 is 15 residues. Unmatched junction bases numbered 12, after V lost 6 bases and J lost 6 bases. Germline lookup yields CDR1 MDHEN and CDR2 SYDVKM. DNA for the CDR3: TGTGCCAGCAGAACCCCCGGGGTAGCGGGAGCCGAGCAGTACTTC. Translated: CASRTPGVAGAEQYF.

This rearrangement joins TRBV20-1 to TRBJ1-1, with TRBD1 matching over 10 bases. The CDR3 runs to 18 residues. The junction had 16 bases not matched to a gene; V was cut back by 4 bases and J by 2 bases. The germline CDR1 and CDR2 sequences are DFQATT and SNEGSKA (reference sequence). CDR3 loop: CSATGQGRFGGKNTEAFF. The CDR3 DNA reads as TGCAGTGCTACGGGACAGGGGCGCTTTGGGGGTAAAAACACTGAAGCTTTCTTT.

This clonotype was counted ten times or more. The rearrangement links TRBV20-1 to TRBJ1-3; 7 bases line up with TRBD1. The V gene's germline CDR1 is DFQATT and CDR2 SNEGSKA (reference sequence). The length of the CDR3 is 14 residues. V lost 5 bases to trimming and J lost 0 bases; unmatched junction nucleotides: 4. The CDR3 DNA follows: TGCAGTGCTTCCGGGACAGCCTCTGGAAACACCATATATTTT. Amino acids: CSASGTASGNTIYF.

Many counts were recorded for this clonotype. The V call is TRBV5-1, the J call TRBJ2-3; no reliable D call. The length of the CDR3 is 14 residues. Germline CDR1 is SGHRS and CDR2 is YFSETQ. Trimming shortened V by 0 bases and J by 6 bases, and 11 bases separated the two germline ends. Here the CDR3 reads CASSLALPEDTQYF. CDR3 nucleotides: TGCGCCAGCAGCTTGGCCCTACCCGAGGATACGCAGTATTTT.

The chain is built from TRBV10-1 and TRBJ2-7, with 7 bases matching TRBD2. Germline loops: CDR1 WNHNN, CDR2 SYGVQD (reference sequence). This CDR3 is 13 amino acids long. Trimming removed 4 bases from V and 2 bases from J; junction bases left unmatched: 2. CDR3 sequence reads: CASSVGLAYEQYF. The CDR3 nucleotides read TGCGCCAGCAGTGTAGGACTAGCCTACGAGCAGTACTTC.

The chain has TRBV20-1 and TRBJ2-1; TRBD2 aligns across 7 bases. The V gene's germline CDR1 is DFQATT and CDR2 SNEGSKA (reference sequence). The CDR3 totals 13 residues. Losses at the gene ends were 5 bases for V and 8 bases for J; bases not matched to a gene: 9. The CDR3 spells CSAPPTSLDEQFF. The CDR3 coding sequence is TGCAGTGCTCCTCCGACTAGCCTGGATGAGCAGTTCTTC.

The DNA for the CDR3 is TGTGCCAGCAGCCCCGGCACTAGCGGGAGGTACAATGAGCAGTTCTTC. It translates to CASSPGTSGRYNEQFF. This chain joins TRBV6-5 and TRBJ2-1; 12 positions agree with TRBD2. The V and J ends lost 6 bases and 4 bases, in that order; junction bases with no gene match: 7. Germline-derived CDR1 and CDR2 are MNHEY and SVGAGI. The CDR3 runs to 16 residues.

Many counts were recorded for this clonotype. The J gene is TRBJ2-7, the V gene TRBV12-3 or TRBV12-4; possibly TRBD2 for D (5 bases). This CDR3 region has 13 residues. V was trimmed by 3 bases and J by 6 bases, leaving 12 bases between them. The CDR3 is CASSLVLAIEQYF. As DNA, the CDR3 is TGTGCCAGCAGTTTGGTCCTAGCTATCGAGCAGTACTTC.

V and J are TRBV27 and TRBJ2-7; D not resolved. This CDR3 is built from 12 residues. The V end was cut by 5 bases, the J end by 2 bases, with 7 bases between. Germline values: CDR1 MNHEY, CDR2 SMNVEV (reference sequence). In nucleotides, the CDR3 is TGTGCCAGCAGTGCAGGAGCCTACGAGCAGTACTTC. Its translation: CASSAGAYEQYF.

This clonotype was picked up many times. CDR3 amino acids: CASREGLWNEQFF. CDR3 sequence (DNA): TGTGCCAGCAGGGAGGGACTTTGGAATGAGCAGTTCTTC. The V call is TRBV11-3, the J call TRBJ2-1; D might be TRBD2 (6 bases). The ends were cut back, 6 bases at V and 7 bases at J, with 13 bases in the middle. There are 13 residues in the CDR3. Germline values: CDR1 SGHNT, CDR2 YENEEA. The variable domain in full, completed from reference TRBV11-3 and TRBJ2-1, reads EAGVVQSPRYKIIEKKQPVAFWCNPISGHNTLYWYLQNLGQGPELLIRYENEEAVDDSQLPKDRFSAERLKGVDSTLKIQPAELGDSAVYLCASREGLWNEQFFGPGTRLTVL.

This clonotype was seen many times. This chain links TRBV5-1 with TRBJ2-1, with 11 bases aligning to TRBD2. Germline V lookup: CDR1 SGHRS, CDR2 YFSETQ. The CDR3 totals 15 residues. The V gene end was trimmed by 4 bases and the J gene end by 6 bases; junction bases not matched to a gene: 6. As DNA, the CDR3 is TGCGCCAGCAGCCAGACTAGCGGGAAGGTCAATGAGCAGTTCTTC. Its translation is CASSQTSGKVNEQFF.

This clonotype has ten or more counts. The chain joins TRBV5-1 to TRBJ1-1, with TRBD1 as a possible D gene (5 bases). V was pared by 4 bases and J by 2 bases, with 15 bases between. CDR1 SGHRS and CDR2 YFSETQ come from the germline V gene. This CDR3 is built from 15 residues. The CDR3 here is CASSPGGGGNTEAFF. The CDR3 DNA is TGCGCCAGCAGCCCCGGTGGGGGTGGTAACACTGAAGCTTTCTTT.

This clonotype was counted at least ten times. The chain carries TRBV5-1 and TRBJ1-1; the D gene is possibly TRBD1 (5 bases). V dropped 0 bases and J dropped 4 bases, with 13 bases sitting between them. CDR1 and CDR2 from the germline V gene are SGHRS and YFSETQ. CDR3 length: 15 amino acids. The CDR3 bases are TGCGCCAGCAGCTTGGGGGGGGTTCCGAGCACTGAAGCTTTCTTT. Its translation: CASSLGGVPSTEAFF.

This chain links TRBV15 with TRBJ2-1; 10 nucleotides line up with TRBD2. Germline assignment: CDR1 LNHNV and CDR2 YYDKDF (reference sequence). V trimming: 4 bases; J trimming: 3 bases; junction bases outside the gene matches: 3. This CDR3 contains 15 residues. CDR3 DNA sequence: TGTGCCACCAGCAACCAGCGGGAGGGCTACAATGAGCAGTTCTTC. Amino acid sequence: CATSNQREGYNEQFF.

The rearrangement uses TRBV20-1 and TRBJ1-2; D gene ambiguous. In germline, CDR1 is DFQATT, CDR2 SNEGSKA (reference sequence). This CDR3 has 10 amino acids. Trimming took off 2 bases at V and 3 bases at J, with 1 base between the two ends. The CDR3 loop is CSARYYGYTF. The CDR3 nucleotides read TGCAGTGCTAGATACTATGGCTACACCTTC.

This clonotype occurred many times. Germline is not matched at one junction end, which may reflect a read error. The CDR3 sequence is CASRHSRQETQYF. Here the CDR3 DNA reads TGTGCTAGCAGGCACAGCAGACAAGAGACCCAGTACTTC. This rearrangement joins TRBV7-7 to TRBJ2-5; D is uncertain. Germline V lookup: CDR1 SSHAT, CDR2 FNYEAQ (reference sequence). CDR3 length equals 13 residues.

This clonotype was observed many times. The J gene is TRBJ1-1, the V gene TRBV10-3; no firm D call. Germline V gene sequence: CDR1 ENHRY, CDR2 SYGVKD. The CDR3 runs 14 residues. Trimming took 0 bases from V and 1 from J, leaving 6 bases between them. The CDR3 spells CAISESTRNTEAFF. Here the CDR3 DNA reads TGTGCCATCAGTGAGTCGACTCGGAACACTGAAGCTTTCTTT.

This clonotype occurred many times. The J gene is TRBJ1-4, the V gene TRBV5-1; the D gene is possibly TRBD1 (6 bases). Germline lookup yields CDR1 SGHRS and CDR2 YFSETQ. Trimming shortened V by 2 bases and J by 6 bases, and 11 bases separated the two germline ends. There are 14 residues in the CDR3. The CDR3 DNA sequence: TGCGCCAGCAGCTTCGGGCAGGGGCATGAAAAACTGTTTTTT. It is translated as CASSFGQGHEKLFF.

The chain employs TRBV12-3 or TRBV12-4 and TRBJ1-2; the match to TRBD1 covers 8 bases. The CDR3 extends over 13 amino acids. The J segment lost 7 bases and the V segment lost 6 bases, leaving 7 bases of the junction unmatched. CDR3: CASRETGGSGYTF. The CDR3 DNA follows: TGTGCCAGCAGGGAAACAGGGGGATCTGGCTACACCTTC.

This clonotype was counted ten times or more. This chain links TRBV4-1 with TRBJ2-1; D possibly corresponds to TRBD1 (7 bases). The V end was cut by 1 base, the J end by 8 bases, with 18 bases between. Germline lookup yields CDR1 MGHRA and CDR2 YSYEKL. This CDR3 contains 16 residues. CDR3 region: CASSQGRGDLIDEQFF. The CDR3 DNA reads as TGCGCCAGCAGCCAAGGCAGGGGGGACCTGATCGATGAGCAGTTCTTC.

Ten or more counts support this clonotype. V and J are TRBV6-1 and TRBJ2-5, with D perhaps matching TRBD1 (6 bases). The CDR3 sequence is 15 residues long. The germline V gene encodes CDR1 MNHNS and CDR2 SASEGT. Trimming removed 6 bases from V and 4 bases from J, with 18 bases in between. CDR3 region: CASRDQLRGSETQYF. In DNA form, the CDR3 reads TGTGCCAGCAGAGACCAACTGAGGGGGTCAGAGACCCAGTACTTC.

This clonotype was seen many times. This chain joins TRBV15 and TRBJ2-2; 8 bases map to TRBD2. Germline CDR1 LNHNV, CDR2 YYDKDF (reference sequence). The CDR3 sequence is 19 residues long. The V and J ends lost 2 bases and 6 bases, in that order; junction bases with no gene match: 17. The CDR3 reads CATSRFPPTTSAKAGELFF. Here the CDR3 DNA reads TGTGCCACCAGCAGATTCCCTCCCACGACTAGCGCGAAGGCCGGGGAGCTGTTTTTT.

This clonotype was picked up a small number of times. J is TRBJ2-3 and V is TRBV24-1; tentative D call: TRBD1 (6 bases). The CDR3 is 15 residues long. Germline loops: CDR1 KGHDR, CDR2 SFDVKD. The V end was cut by 5 bases, the J end by 0 bases, with 11 bases between. CDR3 sequence reads: CATSGSDSSTDTQYF. The CDR3 region has the DNA TGTGCCACCAGTGGCTCGGACAGTAGCACAGATACGCAGTATTTT.